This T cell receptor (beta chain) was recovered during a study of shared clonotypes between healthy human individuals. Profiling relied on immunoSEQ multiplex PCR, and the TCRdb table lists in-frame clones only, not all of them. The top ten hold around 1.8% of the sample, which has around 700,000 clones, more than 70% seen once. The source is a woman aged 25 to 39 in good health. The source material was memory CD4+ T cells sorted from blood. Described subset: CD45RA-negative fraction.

The CDR3 nucleotides are TGCGCCAGCAGCTTGGAGCCGCTAGCTTCAGAGACCCAGTACTTC. As protein: CASSLEPLASETQYF. This chain uses TRBV5-1 with TRBJ2-5; TRBD2 is a possible D gene (5 bases). Germline CDR1 SGHRS, CDR2 YFSETQ. V was trimmed by 0 bases and J by 4 bases, leaving 13 bases between them. The CDR3 has 15 residues.